This T cell receptor beta chain emerged from a study of cytomegalovirus exposure and HLA in healthy donors. About the research overall: Previous work identified roughly 120 million unique TCR beta sequences from about 179 million T cells.

The study's findings and limits: Previously analyzed data showed that most TCR beta V segments were productive at a frequency of about 90% or about 30%. In a later analysis, HLA-C alleles had the fewest associated TCRs, DRB1 alleles the most.

CDR3 size: 14 residues. The germline V gene encodes CDR1 SGHDT and CDR2 YYEEEE. V lost 3 bases and J lost 4; bases outside the gene matches: 4. Of note for this clone: The antigen is not known.

PCR was performed using 60 Vbeta and 13 Jbeta primers. Some clones are missing from TCRdb's copy, which holds only in-frame ones; the method was immunoSEQ multiplex PCR. Of 200,000 to 250,000 clones listed, roughly four fifths are singletons. The sample was PBMCs. The origin of this receptor is a girl aged 2 to 10 in good health and CMV-seronegative. The rearrangement links TRBV5-6 to TRBJ2-7; 10 nucleotides line up with TRBD2. In DNA, the CDR3 is TGTGCCAGCAGCTCCGGGACTAGCGAATACGAGCAGTACTTC. Its translation is CASSSGTSEYEQYF.